Shown below are 24 T cell receptor beta chains from a single sample sequenced in a study of a mutant IDH1 vaccine in newly diagnosed glioma (dated by TCRdb to the early 2020s). These receptors lack a known antigen. The sample's time point, from its label and the paper: week 23, last vaccination. Every vaccine dose consisted of 300 ug of a 20-mer mutant IDH1 peptide in Montanide, administered subcutaneously together with topical imiquimod. Library prep was done by the immunoSEQ multiplex PCR assay. The immuneACCESS repertoire file appears here via TCRdb, limited to in-frame rearrangements. These files lack a portion of the clones; in checked studies, under half of the deficit traces to unresolved V genes, and the cause of the others is not known. The sample table holds approximately 60,000 clones, of which about 81% were seen once. The ten largest clones capture approximately 8.1% of the sample. The sequenced sample was PBMCs, obtained from a glioma patient whose treatment included an IDH1 peptide vaccine. These receptors were obtained from a woman between 35 and 50 years old with glioma. Some clones in this sample may be carry-over from other donors' samples.

The CDR3 is CASSQASHRTNEKLFF. The CDR3 DNA follows: TGCGCCAGCAGCCAAGCTTCCCATCGGACTAATGAAAAACTGTTTTTT. The genes are TRBV4-3 and TRBJ1-4; unclear D gene. This CDR3 spans 16 amino acids. V gave up 1 base and J gave up 2 bases, with 11 bases separating them. Per the germline V gene, CDR1 is LGHNA and CDR2 is YSLEER.

This clone was seen just once. The chain combines TRBV2 with TRBJ2-7; 7 positions match TRBD2. The junction had 5 bases not matched to a gene; V was cut back by 9 bases and J by 3 bases. Germline lookup yields CDR1 SNHLY and CDR2 FYNNEI. The CDR3 spans 12 residues. The CDR3 protein is CARGGVGYEQYF. In nucleotides, the CDR3 is TGTGCCAGGGGGGGGGTAGGCTACGAGCAGTACTTC.

The rearrangement joins TRBV7-9 to TRBJ2-7; D possibly corresponds to TRBD2 (7 bases). Germline CDR1 is SEHNR and CDR2 is FQNEAQ (reference sequence). Deletions cut 5 bases from V and 7 bases from J, with 9 bases between. This CDR3 has 11 residues. CDR3 residues: CASSRGAEQYF. The CDR3 nucleotides read TGTGCCAGCAGCCGGGGGGCGGAGCAGTACTTC. Full variable domain (rest looked up from reference TRBV7-9 and TRBJ2-7): DTGVSQNPRHKITKRGQNVTFRCDPISEHNRLYWYRQTLGQGPEFLTYFQNEAQLEKSRLLSDRFSAERPKGSFSTLEIQRTEQGDSAMYLCASSRGAEQYFGPGTRLTVT.

The genes are TRBV13 and TRBJ2-7; D not certain. V was pared by 1 base and J by 4 bases, with 11 bases between. CDR1 and CDR2 (germline): PRHDT, FYEKMQ (reference sequence). The CDR3 is 14 residues long. CDR3 in amino acids: CASSLANTLYEQYF. CDR3 bases: TGTGCCAGCAGCTTAGCCAACACCTTATACGAGCAGTACTTC.

This rearrangement joins TRBV11-2 to TRBJ1-2; D remains ambiguous. This CDR3 spans 12 amino acids. V was trimmed by 5 bases and J by 8 bases, leaving 12 bases between them. CDR1 SGHAT and CDR2 FQNNGV come from the germline V gene. The CDR3 DNA is TGTGCCAGCAGCCATAACAGTTTCGGCTACACCTTC. Protein product: CASSHNSFGYTF.

This clone was recorded once. CDR3 sequence (DNA): TGTGCCAGTCTTTTTGCGAGGGGGAAGGACAACTATGGCTACACCTTC. This codes for CASLFARGKDNYGYTF. This sequence joins TRBV7-6 and TRBJ1-2; TRBD1 is a possible D gene (6 bases). V lost 9 bases to trimming and J lost 2 bases, with 22 bases between them. Germline assignment: CDR1 SGHVS and CDR2 FNYEAQ. CDR3 length equals 16 residues.

Only a few counts were recorded for this clone. A read error may account for a junction end that differs from germline. The rearrangement links TRBV7-7 to TRBJ1-6; 9 positions match TRBD1. CDR1 and CDR2 from the germline V gene are SSHAT and FNYEAQ (reference sequence). The CDR3 consists of 13 residues. The CDR3 loop reads CASSEGTGSPLHF. The DNA for the CDR3 is TGTGCTAGCAGCGAAGGGACAGGGTCACCCCTCCACTTT.

The V and J genes are TRBV5-1 and TRBJ2-7, with D tentatively TRBD1 (5 bases). The V end lost 2 bases, the J end lost 2 bases, and 8 bases lay between the germline ends. The germline CDR1 and CDR2 sequences are SGHRS and YFSETQ. CDR3 size: 13 residues. In DNA, the CDR3 is TGCGCCAGCAGCTTTAGACAGACCTACGAGCAGTACTTC. Translated, it gives CASSFRQTYEQYF. The full variable domain, its missing parts supplied by reference TRBV5-1 and TRBJ2-7, is KAGVTQTPRYLIKTRGQQVTLSCSPISGHRSVSWYQQTPGQGLQFLFEYFSETQRNKGNFPGRFSGRQFSNSRSEMNVSTLELGDSALYLCASSFRQTYEQYFGPGTRLTVT.

This chain joins TRBV6-5 and TRBJ2-4; D might be TRBD1 (5 bases). The length of the CDR3 is 14 residues. Germline loops: CDR1 MNHEY, CDR2 SVGAGI. V was trimmed by 2 bases and J by 5 bases, leaving 10 bases between them. CDR3 residues: CASSYLDRQNIQYF. Here the CDR3 DNA reads TGTGCCAGCAGTTACCTTGACAGACAAAACATTCAGTACTTC.

The chain joins TRBV4-1 to TRBJ1-1, with 7 bases matching TRBD1. The V segment lost 1 base and the J segment 9 bases; nucleotides outside the gene matches: 8. There are 14 residues in the CDR3. CDR1 is MGHRA, CDR2 YSYEKL, per germline. The CDR3, as DNA: TGCGCCAGCAGCCAAGCACAGGGCAGGGGGAAAGCTTTCTTT. Residues: CASSQAQGRGKAFF.

V gene TRBV10-2 combines with J gene TRBJ2-5; D possibly matches TRBD1 or TRBD2 (5 bases each). The CDR3 loop spans 13 amino acids. The V and J ends lost 4 bases and 5 bases respectively, with 11 bases between them. Looked up from germline, CDR1 is WSHSY and CDR2 is SAAADI. CDR3 coding DNA: TGCGCCAGCAGTGTTACAGAGGGGGAGACCCAGTACTTC. As protein: CASSVTEGETQYF.

The V and J genes are TRBV6-1 and TRBJ2-5; 8 bases line up with TRBD1. The germline V gene has CDR1 MNHNS and CDR2 SASEGT. This CDR3 has 13 amino acids. Trimming at V came to 8 bases and at J to 5 bases, leaving 7 bases not matched to a gene. CDR3 region: CASPGQGWETQYF. The DNA of the CDR3 is TGTGCCAGCCCCGGACAGGGTTGGGAGACCCAGTACTTC.

This chain uses TRBV2 with TRBJ1-3; perhaps TRBD1 as D (5 bases). The ends were cut back, 5 bases at V and 0 bases at J, with 11 bases in the middle. Germline CDR1 SNHLY, CDR2 FYNNEI. This CDR3 has 15 amino acids. CDR3 coding DNA: TGTGCCAGCAGTTCAACCGACAGCTCTGGAAACACCATATATTTT. This codes for CASSSTDSSGNTIYF. Filled out from reference TRBV2 and TRBJ1-3, the complete variable domain reads EPEVTQTPSHQVTQMGQEVILRCVPISNHLYFYWYRQILGQKVEFLVSFYNNEISEKSEIFDDQFSVERPDGSNFTLKIRSTKLEDSAMYFCASSSTDSSGNTIYFGEGSWLTVV.

With regard to this clone: One end of the junction is discordant with germline, which a read error may explain. The chain employs TRBV7-7 and TRBJ1-1, with D maybe TRBD1 (6 bases). The CDR3 sequence is 12 residues long. Germline CDR1 and CDR2: SSHAT and FNYEAQ (reference sequence). The CDR3 spells CASILPDSEAFF. CDR3 nucleotides: TGTGCTAGCATCCTTCCGGACAGCGAAGCTTTCTTT.

The rearrangement uses TRBV11-3 and TRBJ2-5; no firm D call. This CDR3 region has 14 residues. Trimming stripped 4 bases from V and 0 bases from J, with 9 bases between. Germline loops: CDR1 SGHNT, CDR2 YENEEA. CDR3 sequence: CASSSKGYQETQYF. CDR3 bases: TGTGCCAGCAGCTCCAAAGGGTACCAAGAGACCCAGTACTTC.

The chain employs TRBV7-9 and TRBJ2-1; D unresolved. With 6 bases removed from V and 6 bases from J, the gap between germline ends came to 15 bases. The CDR3 is 14 amino acids. CDR1 and CDR2 from the germline V gene are SEHNR and FQNEAQ (reference sequence). The CDR3 sequence is CASSPGWVGNEQFF. In nucleotides, the CDR3 is TGTGCCAGCAGTCCTGGGTGGGTCGGCAATGAGCAGTTCTTC.

The CDR3 nucleotides read TGCGCCAGCAGCTTGGGGGTTGGTCGGCAGGCGGATGGCTACACCTTC. Protein product: CASSLGVGRQADGYTF. The chain joins TRBV5-1 to TRBJ1-2; D is undetermined. Trimming took 0 bases from V and 6 from J, leaving 18 bases between them. Germline CDR1 is SGHRS and CDR2 is YFSETQ. CDR3 length: 16 residues.

The rearrangement joins TRBV18 to TRBJ2-7; D might be TRBD1 (6 bases). CDR3 length equals 16 residues. Deletions cut 3 bases from V and 2 bases from J, with 17 bases between. From germline, CDR1 is KGHSH and CDR2 LQKENI. The CDR3, as DNA: TGTGCCAGCTCACCGACCTCCGGACAGATACCCTACGAGCAGTACTTC. This translates into CASSPTSGQIPYEQYF.

This clone was seen just once. The chain couples TRBV7-6 to TRBJ2-3; TRBD2 might be the D (6 bases). Germline-derived CDR1 and CDR2 are SGHVS and FNYEAQ. This CDR3 has 15 residues. V dropped 1 base and J dropped 2 bases, with 10 bases sitting between them. CDR3 protein: CASSLGAGYTDTQYF. The CDR3 DNA sequence: TGTGCCAGCAGCTTAGGGGCGGGGTACACAGATACGCAGTATTTT. Together with reference TRBV7-6 and TRBJ2-3, the CDR3 gives the full variable domain: GAGVSQSPRYKVTKRGQDVALRCDPISGHVSLYWYRQALGQGPEFLTYFNYEAQQDKSGLPNDRFSAERPEGSISTLTIQRTEQRDSAMYRCASSLGAGYTDTQYFGPGTRLTVL.

This chain links TRBV6-5 with TRBJ1-6; 9 bases line up with TRBD1. This CDR3 is 15 amino acids long. The V gene end was trimmed by 5 bases and the J gene end by 11 bases; junction bases not matched to a gene: 10. Germline CDR1 MNHEY, CDR2 SVGAGI. This chain's CDR3 is CASSRLQGATAPLHF. The CDR3 DNA reads TGTGCCAGCAGTCGACTACAGGGGGCAACGGCACCCCTCCACTTT.

The gene calls are TRBV13 and TRBJ1-1; TRBD1 might be the D (5 bases). CDR3 length: 13 amino acids. Trimming cost V 6 bases and J 5 bases, with 13 bases left between them. Germline loops: CDR1 PRHDT, CDR2 FYEKMQ (reference sequence). The CDR3 region has the DNA TGTGCCAGCAGGAGAGGGAGGGGAACTGAAGCTTTCTTT. Translation gives CASRRGRGTEAFF.

The rearrangement joins TRBV11-2 to TRBJ2-7, with 7 bases matching TRBD2. In germline, CDR1 is SGHAT, CDR2 FQNNGV. Losses at the gene ends were 5 bases for V and 4 bases for J; bases not matched to a gene: 8. This CDR3 spans 14 amino acids. This chain's CDR3 is CASSPRLAGYEQYF. The CDR3, as DNA: TGTGCCAGCAGCCCTAGACTAGCAGGGTACGAGCAGTACTTC.

This clone was recorded once. The chain employs TRBV27 and TRBJ1-5, with a weak D call TRBD1 (6 bases). The CDR3 is made up of 15 amino acids. The germline V and J ends were trimmed by 5 bases and 4 bases, with 15 bases remaining between them. Looked up from germline, CDR1 is MNHEY and CDR2 is SMNVEV (reference sequence). The CDR3 DNA sequence: TGTGCCAGCAGTAGCCAAGGGGGTCCGAATCAGCCCCAGCATTTT. The encoded protein is CASSSQGGPNQPQHF.

V gene TRBV19 combines with J gene TRBJ2-7; TRBD1 matches at 7 bases. In germline, CDR1 is LNHDA, CDR2 SQIVND (reference sequence). V was clipped by 4 bases and J by 7 bases; unmatched bases: 10. The CDR3 has 14 residues. In nucleotides, the CDR3 is TGTGCCAGTAGTACAGGGGGAAGCCCCCTTGAGCAGTACTTC. It specifies CASSTGGSPLEQYF.